One and the same sample provided the 3 T cell receptor beta chains below, sequenced in a study of T cells after posttransplantation cyclophosphamide. Sequenced by immunoSEQ multiplex PCR; TCRdb stores in-frame clones only, minus some. Listed for the sample are around 24,000 clones, none seen a single time. Material for sequencing was PBMCs. The receptors originated from a woman aged 55-70 years in good health, CMV-negative, and a related stem cell transplant donor.

Judged by abundance, this clone is medium-sized. The chain employs TRBV19 and TRBJ1-4; possible D gene TRBD1, 5 bases. Germline CDR1 reads LNHDA; CDR2 reads SQIVND (reference sequence). V lost 2 bases and J lost 4, with 11 bases in between. The length of the CDR3 is 15 residues. The DNA for the CDR3 is TGTGCCAGTAGTATACAGGGCTTCGGTAATGAAAAACTGTTTTTT. Translation: CASSIQGFGNEKLFF.

This sequence joins TRBV7-9 and TRBJ2-3; TRBD2 might be the D (5 bases). The V end was cut by 2 bases, the J end by 10 bases, with 13 bases between. The CDR3 has 13 residues. Germline CDR1 is SEHNR and CDR2 is FQNEAQ (reference sequence). CDR3 sequence (DNA): TGTGCCAGCAGCTTAACGGGGTTGGAGGCGCAGTATTTT. Protein product: CASSLTGLEAQYF.

The table lists this clone with many counts. The CDR3 nucleotides are TGTGCCAGCAGCTTTTGGAACGGGAGCAATCAGCCCCAGCATTTT. This codes for CASSFWNGSNQPQHF. The rearrangement links TRBV5-5 to TRBJ1-5, with no clear D. CDR1 SGHKS and CDR2 YYEKEE come from the germline V gene (reference sequence). V was pared by 2 bases and J by 1 base, with 10 bases between. The length of the CDR3 is 15 residues.